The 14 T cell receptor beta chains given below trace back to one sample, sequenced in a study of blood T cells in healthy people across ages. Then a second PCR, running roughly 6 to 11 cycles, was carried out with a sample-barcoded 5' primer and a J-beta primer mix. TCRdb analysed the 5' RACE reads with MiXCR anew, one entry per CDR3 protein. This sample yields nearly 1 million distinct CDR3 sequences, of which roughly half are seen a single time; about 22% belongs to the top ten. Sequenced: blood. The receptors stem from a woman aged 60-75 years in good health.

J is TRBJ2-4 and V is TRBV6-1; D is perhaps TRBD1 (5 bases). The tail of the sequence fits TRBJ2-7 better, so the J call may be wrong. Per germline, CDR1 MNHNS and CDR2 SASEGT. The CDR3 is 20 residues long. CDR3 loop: CASSEAPFFRQTQDEDEQYF. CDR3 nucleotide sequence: TGTGCCAGCAGTGAAGCCCCGTTTTTCAGACAGACCCAAGATGAAGACGAGCAGTACTTC.

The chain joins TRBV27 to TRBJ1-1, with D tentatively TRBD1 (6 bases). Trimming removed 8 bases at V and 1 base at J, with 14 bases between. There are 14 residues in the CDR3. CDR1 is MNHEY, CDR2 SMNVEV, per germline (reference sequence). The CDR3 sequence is CASHFGQSNTEAFF. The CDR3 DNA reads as TGTGCCAGCCATTTTGGACAGTCGAACACTGAAGCTTTCTTT.

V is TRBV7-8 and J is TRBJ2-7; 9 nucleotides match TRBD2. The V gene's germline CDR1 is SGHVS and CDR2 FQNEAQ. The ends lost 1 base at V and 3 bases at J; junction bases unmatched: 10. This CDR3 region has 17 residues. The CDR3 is CASSLDEAGGLVYEQYF. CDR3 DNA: TGTGCCAGCAGCTTAGACGAGGCGGGAGGGCTGGTCTACGAGCAGTACTTC.

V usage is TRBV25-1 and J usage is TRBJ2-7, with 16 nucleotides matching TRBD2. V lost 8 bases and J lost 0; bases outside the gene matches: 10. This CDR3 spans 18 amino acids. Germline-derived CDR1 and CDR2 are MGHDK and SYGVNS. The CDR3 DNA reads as TGTGCCAGCCTCGGGACTAGCGGGAGGGCCAAGGGCTCCTACGAGCAGTACTTC. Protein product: CASLGTSGRAKGSYEQYF.

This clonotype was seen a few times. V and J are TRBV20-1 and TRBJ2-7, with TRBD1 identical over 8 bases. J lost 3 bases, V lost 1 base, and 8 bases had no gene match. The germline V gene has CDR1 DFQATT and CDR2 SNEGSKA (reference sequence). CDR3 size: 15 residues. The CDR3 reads CSARGDTGTGYEQYF. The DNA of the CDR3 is TGCAGTGCTAGAGGGGATACCGGGACAGGCTACGAGCAGTACTTC.

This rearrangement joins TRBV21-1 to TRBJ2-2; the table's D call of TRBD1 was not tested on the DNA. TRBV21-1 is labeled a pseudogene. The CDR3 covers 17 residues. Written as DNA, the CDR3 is TGTGCCAGCCGGTCGGGACAGGGGGCGCAGGACACCGGGGAGCTGTTTTTT. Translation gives CASRSGQGAQDTGELFF.

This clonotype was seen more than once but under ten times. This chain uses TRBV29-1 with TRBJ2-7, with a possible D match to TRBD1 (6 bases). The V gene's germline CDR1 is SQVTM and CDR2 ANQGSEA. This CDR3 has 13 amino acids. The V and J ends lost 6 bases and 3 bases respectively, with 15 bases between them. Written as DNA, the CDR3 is TGCAGCGTGACCGGGACACTAATCTACGAGCAGTACTTC. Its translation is CSVTGTLIYEQYF.

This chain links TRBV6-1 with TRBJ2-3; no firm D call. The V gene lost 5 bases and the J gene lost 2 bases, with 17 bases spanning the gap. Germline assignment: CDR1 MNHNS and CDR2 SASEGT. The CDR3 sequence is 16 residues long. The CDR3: CASSRSWAEHTDTQYF. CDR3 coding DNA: TGTGCCAGCAGTCGATCATGGGCGGAGCACACAGATACGCAGTATTTT.

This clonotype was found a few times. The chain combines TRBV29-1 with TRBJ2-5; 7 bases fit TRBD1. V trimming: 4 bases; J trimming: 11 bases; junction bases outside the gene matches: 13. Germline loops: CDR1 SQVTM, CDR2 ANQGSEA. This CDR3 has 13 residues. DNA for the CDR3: TGCAGCGTTGTAAAGGGGGCGAGTAATGAGCAGTACTTC. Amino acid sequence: CSVVKGASNEQYF.

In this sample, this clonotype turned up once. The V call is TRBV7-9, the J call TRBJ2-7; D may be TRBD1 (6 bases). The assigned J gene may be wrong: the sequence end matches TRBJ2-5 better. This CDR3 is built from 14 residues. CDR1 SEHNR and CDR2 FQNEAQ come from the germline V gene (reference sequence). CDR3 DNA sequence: TGTGCCAGCAGCTTACGACAGGCGGCGGAGACCCAGTACTTC. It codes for CASSLRQAAETQYF.

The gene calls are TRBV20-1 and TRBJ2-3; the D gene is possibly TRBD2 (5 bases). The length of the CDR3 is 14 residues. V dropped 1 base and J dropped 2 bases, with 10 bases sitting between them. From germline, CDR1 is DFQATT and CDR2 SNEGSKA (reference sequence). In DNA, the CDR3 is TGCAGTGCTAGAGGACTGACTAACACAGATACGCAGTATTTT. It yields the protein CSARGLTNTDTQYF.

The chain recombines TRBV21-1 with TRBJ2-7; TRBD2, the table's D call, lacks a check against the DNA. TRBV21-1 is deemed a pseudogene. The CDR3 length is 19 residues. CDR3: CASSKVQISGRAGGSEQYF. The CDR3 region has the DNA TGTGCCAGCAGCAAAGTCCAGATTAGCGGGAGGGCCGGGGGATCCGAGCAGTACTTC.

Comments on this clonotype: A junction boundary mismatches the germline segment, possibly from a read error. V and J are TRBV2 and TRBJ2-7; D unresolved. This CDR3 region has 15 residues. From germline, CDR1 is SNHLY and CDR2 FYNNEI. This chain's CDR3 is CASREAGLANYEQYF. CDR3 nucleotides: TGTGCCAGCAGGGAAGCTGGGTTGGCTAACTACGAGCAGTACTTC.

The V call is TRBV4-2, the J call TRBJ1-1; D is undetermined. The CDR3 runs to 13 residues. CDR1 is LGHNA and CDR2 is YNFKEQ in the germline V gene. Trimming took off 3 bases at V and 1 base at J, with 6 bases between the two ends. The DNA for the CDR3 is TGTGCCAGCAGCCAGCGAAGGAACACTGAAGCTTTCTTT. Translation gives CASSQRRNTEAFF.